A selection of T cell receptor beta chains follows, all from one sample in a study of cytomegalovirus exposure and HLA in healthy donors. Some clones are missing from TCRdb's copy, which holds only in-frame ones; the method was immunoSEQ multiplex PCR. Of more than 150,000 clones in the sample, 70% to 85% were seen once. The sample consisted of PBMCs. The origin of the receptors is a girl aged 2 to 10 in good health and CMV-seropositive. Both conserved end residues are part of each CDR3. A D gene is named only where the DNA matches it firmly. Expanded clones get a size class; other rows say once, few or many, or leave the size out.

d_call	j_call	v_call	clone_size	cdr3_nt	cdr3_aa
.	TRBJ1-3	TRBV6-6	few	TGTGCCAGCAGCCTTGTAGGCGACACTGGAAACACCATATATTTT	CASSLVGDTGNTIYF
.	TRBJ1-1	TRBV5-4	.	TGTGCCAGCAGCGTACAGCTGAACACTGAAGCTTTCTTT	CASSVQLNTEAFF
TRBD1	TRBJ1-2	TRBV15	.	TGTGCCACCAGCAGAGATCAAGGGACAGGGGTTTACACCTTC	CATSRDQGTGVYTF
.	TRBJ2-1	TRBV6-6	few	TGTGCCAGCAGTCCACTTGGGGACAAAGCTGAGCAGTTCTTC	CASSPLGDKAEQFF
.	TRBJ2-2	TRBV7-2	once	TGTGCCAGCAGCTTAAGCTCGCGAACCGGGGAGCTGTTTTTT	CASSLSSRTGELFF
.	TRBJ1-5	TRBV6-5	many	TGTGCCAGCAGTCCGAGGACAGATAGCAATCAGCCCCAGCATTTT	CASSPRTDSNQPQHF
.	TRBJ2-5	TRBV5-1	.	TGCGCCAGCAGCTGGTCAGATCCAGGGGTGGCGACCCAGTACTTC	CASSWSDPGVATQYF
.	TRBJ2-1	TRBV4-1	.	TGCGCCAGCAGCCAAGATCAGGCGGGTAGGTTAAGGGAGCAGTTCTTC	CASSQDQAGRLREQFF
TRBD1	TRBJ2-7	TRBV28	.	TGTGCCAGCAGTATCCTGGGACAGGTTGACTACGAGCAGTACTTC	CASSILGQVDYEQYF
.	TRBJ2-7	TRBV6-6	.	TGTGCCAGCCAACCGACAGATTCAAGCTCCTACGAGCAGTACTTC	CASQPTDSSSYEQYF
.	TRBJ1-1	TRBV7-6	few	TGTGCCAGCAGCCGACTCCAGGGGCGGGTGAACACTGAAGCTTTCTTT	CASSRLQGRVNTEAFF
.	TRBJ1-3	TRBV6-5	.	TGTGCCAGCAGTTATTCCTTGGGAAACACCATATATTTT	CASSYSLGNTIYF
.	TRBJ1-2	TRBV9	.	TGTGCCAGCAGCGTACTCGGGGCGGGAGAATCCTATGGCTACACCTTC	CASSVLGAGESYGYTF
.	TRBJ2-1	TRBV28	.	TGTGCCAGCAGACTTCGGACTATCAGCAATGAGCAGTTCTTC	CASRLRTISNEQFF
.	TRBJ1-1	TRBV6-5	few	TGTGCCAGCAGCAAGATGGGGGGACTGAACACTGAAGCTTTCTTT	CASSKMGGLNTEAFF
.	TRBJ1-1	TRBV7-9	.	TGTGCCAGCAGCACTTCTCGATCCCCGAACACTGAAGCTTTCTTT	CASSTSRSPNTEAFF
.	TRBJ1-5	TRBV28	.	TGTGCCAGCAGTTCCCCATACAGGGTAAATCAGCCCCAGCATTTT	CASSSPYRVNQPQHF
TRBD1	TRBJ1-5	TRBV2	.	TGTGCCAGCAGCGCCGACAGGGGAAATCAGCCCCAGCATTTT	CASSADRGNQPQHF
TRBD2	TRBJ2-1	TRBV6-4	.	TGTGCCAGCAGTGAAGCTAGCGGGGGAGACAATGAGCAGTTCTTC	CASSEASGGDNEQFF
.	TRBJ2-7	TRBV9	.	TGTGCCAGCAGCGAGGGGGACTACCTCTTCGAGCAGTACTTC	CASSEGDYLFEQYF
.	TRBJ2-2	TRBV5-1	.	TGCGCCAGCAGCCCAAGAGACACCCACACCGGGGAGCTGTTTTTT	CASSPRDTHTGELFF
.	TRBJ1-5	TRBV18	.	TGTGCCAGCTCTCCCTTTGCGGGGGAAGGGGGTCAGCCCCAGCATTTT	CASSPFAGEGGQPQHF
TRBD2	TRBJ2-4	TRBV6-1	.	TGTGCCAGCAGTGAAGCTGGTAGCGGGGGACCGGACATTCAGTACTTC	CASSEAGSGGPDIQYF
.	TRBJ1-4	TRBV5-1	.	TGCGCCAGCAGCGGGCAGGGGAATGGTGAAAAACTGTTTTTT	CASSGQGNGEKLFF
.	TRBJ1-1	TRBV7-2	.	TGTGCCAGCAGCCCCCGGTGGAACACTGAAGCTTTCTTT	CASSPRWNTEAFF
.	TRBJ1-2	TRBV2	.	TGTGCCAGCAGGGTAACAGAGGGTCTGGGCTACACCTTC	CASRVTEGLGYTF
TRBD1	TRBJ2-7	TRBV11-3	.	TGTGCCAGCACCGTCGGGACAGGGGCCGAGCAGTACTTC	CASTVGTGAEQYF
.	TRBJ1-5	TRBV6-5	.	TGTGCCAGCAGTCGTGGTGGCAGGACTGCGCAGCCCCAGCATTTT	CASSRGGRTAQPQHF
TRBD1	TRBJ2-7	TRBV30	.	TGTGCCTGGACCCCGGGACAGGGAATTTACGAGCAGTACTTC	CAWTPGQGIYEQYF
.	TRBJ2-7	TRBV5-1	.	TGCGCCAGCAGCGGCCTCCAGGGGAACCAATACGAGCAGTACTTC	CASSGLQGNQYEQYF
TRBD1	TRBJ1-1	TRBV4-1	.	TGCGCCAGCAGCCATGTTACAGGGGAGGCTGAAGCTTTCTTT	CASSHVTGEAEAFF
TRBD2	TRBJ2-1	TRBV11-2	.	TGTGCCAGCAGGCGGGTGGGGGGGTTTGAGCAGTTCTTC	CASRRVGGFEQFF